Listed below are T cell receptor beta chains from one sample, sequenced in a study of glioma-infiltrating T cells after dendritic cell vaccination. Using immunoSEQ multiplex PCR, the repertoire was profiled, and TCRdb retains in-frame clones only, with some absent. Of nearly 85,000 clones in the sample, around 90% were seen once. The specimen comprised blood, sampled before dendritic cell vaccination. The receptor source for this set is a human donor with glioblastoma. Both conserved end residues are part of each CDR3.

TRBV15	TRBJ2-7	CATQRDTSYEQYF
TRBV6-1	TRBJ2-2	CATLRGQGNTGELFF
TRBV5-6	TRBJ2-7	CASSSGLESGEQYF
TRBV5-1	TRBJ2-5	CASSFGETKETQYF
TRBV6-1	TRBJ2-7	CASQRRGPSYEQYF
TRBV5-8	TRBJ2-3	CASSPDWSTDTQYF
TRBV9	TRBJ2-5	CASSYRDRGTQYF
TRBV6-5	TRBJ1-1	CASSNSVGQGIVAFF
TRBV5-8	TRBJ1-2	CASSLRLPGGPGGYTF
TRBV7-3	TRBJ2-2	CASKPDSYTGELFF
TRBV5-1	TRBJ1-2	CASSEPGQAGYTF
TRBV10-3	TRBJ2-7	CAISEATYEQYF
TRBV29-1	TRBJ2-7	CSVAGGKSYEQYF
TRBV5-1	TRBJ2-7	CASTPRPSYEQYF
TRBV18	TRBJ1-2	CASSPPGRFYGYTF
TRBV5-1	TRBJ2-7	CASSLAGTGVWEQYF
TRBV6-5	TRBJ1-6	CASSEAAPGFPHF
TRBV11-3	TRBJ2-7	CASSRPVGLAGSSYEQYF
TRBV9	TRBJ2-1	CASNRDYQAANEQFF
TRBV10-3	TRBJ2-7	CAISDVASGGATEQYF
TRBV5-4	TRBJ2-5	CASSLVSGEGETQYF
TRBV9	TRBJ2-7	CASSVAAGLYEQYF
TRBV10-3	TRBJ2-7	CATAGVGKEQYF
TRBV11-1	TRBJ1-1	CASSRNRGVVNTEAFF
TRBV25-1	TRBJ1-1	CASTKRSGTGEAFF
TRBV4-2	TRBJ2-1	CASSATSDSEQFF
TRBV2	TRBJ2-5	CASSDPPGGIQETQYF
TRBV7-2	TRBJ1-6	CASSPNGTPNSPLHF
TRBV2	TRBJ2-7	CASTDLGTGGADEQYF
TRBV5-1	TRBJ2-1	CASSLPGTGPNEQFF
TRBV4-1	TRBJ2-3	CASSQDAAGGGDTQYF
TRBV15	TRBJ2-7	CATTTKPAASYEQYF
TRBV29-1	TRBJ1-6	CSVGDSAPNSPLHF
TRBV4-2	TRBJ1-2	CASSRSNYGYTF
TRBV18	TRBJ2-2	CASSEEGKNGELFF
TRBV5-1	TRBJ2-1	CASSIGARTYNEQFF
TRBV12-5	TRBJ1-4	CASGPGSPGALFF
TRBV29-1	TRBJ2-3	CSVDSGQKGQDTQYF
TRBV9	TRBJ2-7	CASSVDRGSVEQYF
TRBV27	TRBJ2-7	CASSSRPGLAGSYEQYF
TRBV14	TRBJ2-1	CASRGLAASGEQFF
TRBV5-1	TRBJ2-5	CASSLYGDQETQYF
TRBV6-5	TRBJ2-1	CATPLGNEQFF
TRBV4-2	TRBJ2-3	CASRMDRSGGGTDTQYF
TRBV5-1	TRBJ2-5	CASNPGLAGETQYF
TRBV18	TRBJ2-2	CASSLGLAVNTGELFF
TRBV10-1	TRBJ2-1	CASSAGDGSYNEQFF
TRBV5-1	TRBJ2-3	CASSLGAWEIRTDTQYF